The 21 T cell receptor beta chains below come from one sample, sequenced in a study of T cell repertoires in cytomegalovirus infection. From the reads, TCRdb called clonotypes with MiXCR, one entry per CDR3 protein. The sample holds about 140,000 distinct CDR3 sequences, 6.5% seen once. The material sequenced was PBMCs. The receptors were sampled from a human donor in good health (CMV status not recorded). Some clones in this sample may be carry-over from other donors' samples.

At least ten counts were recorded for this clonotype. V usage is TRBV7-2 and J usage is TRBJ2-5; 9 bases fit TRBD2. The germline gives CDR1 SGHTA, CDR2 FQGNSA. The CDR3 sequence is 16 residues long. Losses at the gene ends were 1 base for V and 3 bases for J; bases not matched to a gene: 6. CDR3 coding DNA: TGTGCCAGCAGCTTAGGCCCCCGCGGGGGGGAAGAGACCCAGTACTTC. It encodes CASSLGPRGGEETQYF.

There are many counts of this clonotype. The V and J genes are TRBV12-3 or TRBV12-4 and TRBJ1-6; 9 bases are shared with TRBD1. There are 16 residues in the CDR3. The V segment lost 6 bases and the J segment 8 bases; nucleotides outside the gene matches: 11. The CDR3 spells CASSTGTGRSDSPLHF. In DNA form, the CDR3 reads TGTGCCAGCAGCACCGGGACAGGGCGTTCTGATTCACCCCTCCACTTT.

This clonotype was found a few times. This rearrangement joins TRBV29-1 to TRBJ1-5, with TRBD1 matching 7 bases. The CDR3 covers 14 residues. Germline CDR1 reads SQVTM; CDR2 reads ANQGSEA. J was trimmed by 3 bases and V by 6 bases; bases with no gene match: 8. The CDR3 region has the DNA TGCAGCGTGAGGGTGACAGGGAACAATCAGCCCCAGCATTTT. Its translation: CSVRVTGNNQPQHF.

This clonotype was seen repeatedly, ten times or more. V is TRBV5-5 and J is TRBJ1-5; 7 bases align to TRBD1. The CDR3 covers 17 residues. Germline trimming cut 5 bases from V and 1 base from J; bases unmatched to any gene: 12. Germline V gene sequence: CDR1 SGHKS, CDR2 YYEKEE (reference sequence). CDR3 region: CASSNDRDSGSNQPQHF. CDR3 nucleotides: TGTGCCAGCAGTAACGACCGGGACAGTGGGAGCAATCAGCCCCAGCATTTT.

The J gene is TRBJ2-4, the V gene TRBV19; the D gene is possibly TRBD1 (6 bases). CDR1 and CDR2 (germline): LNHDA, SQIVND (reference sequence). The V and J ends lost 3 bases and 2 bases respectively, with 11 bases between them. This CDR3 comprises 15 residues. The CDR3 reads CASSIGGATKNIQYF. DNA for the CDR3: TGTGCCAGTAGTATTGGGGGCGCGACCAAAAACATTCAGTACTTC.

This clonotype was counted ten times or more. This chain uses TRBV7-3 with TRBJ1-2; TRBD1 matches at 8 bases. CDR1 SGHTA and CDR2 FQGTGA come from the germline V gene. V was pared by 1 base and J by 4 bases, with 11 bases of the junction left unmatched. This CDR3 is built from 17 residues. CDR3 protein: CASSLNPGQGAVYGYTF. The CDR3 DNA follows: TGTGCCAGCAGCTTAAACCCAGGCCAGGGGGCAGTCTATGGCTACACCTTC.

This clonotype has at least ten counts. V gene TRBV24-1 combines with J gene TRBJ1-1; 12 nucleotides align to TRBD1. CDR3 length: 17 amino acids. Germline-derived CDR1 and CDR2 are KGHDR and SFDVKD. Germline trimming cut 3 bases from V and 0 bases from J; bases unmatched to any gene: 4. CDR3 protein: CATSDGTGGVMNTEAFF. The CDR3 region has the DNA TGTGCCACCAGTGATGGGACAGGGGGCGTCATGAACACTGAAGCTTTCTTT.

This clonotype occurred a few times. The chain combines TRBV18 with TRBJ2-6; D remains unclear. The CDR3 is 15 residues long. Trimming removed 3 bases at V and 0 bases at J, with 6 bases between. Germline V gene lookup returns CDR1 KGHSH and CDR2 LQKENI. The DNA for the CDR3 is TGTGCCAGCTCACCCCAGCTCTCTGGGGCCAACGTCCTGACTTTC. Translated: CASSPQLSGANVLTF.

In its sample, this clonotype was seen a few times. The chain couples TRBV28 to TRBJ2-1; no reliable D call. V was shortened by 8 bases and J by 0 bases, with 11 bases between the two germline ends. Germline assignment: CDR1 MDHEN and CDR2 SYDVKM. The CDR3 runs 14 residues. Here the CDR3 DNA reads TGTGCCAGCGACACCGGCAGCTCCTACAATGAGCAGTTCTTC. Its translation is CASDTGSSYNEQFF.

This chain links TRBV20-1 with TRBJ1-1; 7 positions agree with TRBD1. The CDR3 length is 17 residues. Germline-derived CDR1 and CDR2 are DFQATT and SNEGSKA (reference sequence). Losses at the gene ends were 7 bases for V and 0 bases for J; bases not matched to a gene: 17. The CDR3 coding sequence is TGCAGTGACACATCCCCCCCAGGGGGGGTTCTGAACACTGAAGCTTTCTTT. This codes for CSDTSPPGGVLNTEAFF.

The sample holds many counts of this clonotype. This chain connects TRBV12-3 or TRBV12-4 to TRBJ1-5; D gene ambiguous. The CDR3 is 15 residues long. Trimming cost V 5 bases and J 7 bases, with 18 bases left between them. DNA for the CDR3: TGTGCCAGCAGTGACCGGGCCCGTCTGGGGCAGCCCCAGCATTTT. Residues: CASSDRARLGQPQHF.

There are a few counts of this clonotype. The chain employs TRBV19 and TRBJ2-1; maybe TRBD2 (5 bases). Germline assignment: CDR1 LNHDA and CDR2 SQIVND (reference sequence). V was shortened by 6 bases and J by 3 bases, with 12 bases between the two germline ends. CDR3 length: 14 amino acids. The CDR3 coding sequence is TGTGCCAGTAGCTCTAGAACTAGCTACAATGAGCAGTTCTTC. It specifies CASSSRTSYNEQFF.

This clonotype was observed many times. The rearrangement joins TRBV2 to TRBJ1-5; D is unresolved. Germline V gene data show CDR1 as SNHLY and CDR2 as FYNNEI. The CDR3 sequence is 14 residues long. V was cut by 4 bases and J by 3 bases, with 10 bases left in between. CDR3 residues: CASSGTAANQPQHF. CDR3 DNA: TGTGCCAGCAGTGGGACTGCTGCCAATCAGCCCCAGCATTTT.

This clonotype was picked up many times. The chain couples TRBV7-3 to TRBJ1-1; maybe TRBD1 (5 bases). This CDR3 is built from 13 residues. Looked up from germline, CDR1 is SGHTA and CDR2 is FQGTGA. Deletions cut 5 bases from V and 0 bases from J, with 7 bases between. The CDR3: CASSRDLNTEAFF. The DNA for the CDR3 is TGTGCCAGCAGCCGGGACTTGAACACTGAAGCTTTCTTT.

This clonotype showed up many times. CDR3 loop: CASSFSPLRELFF. Written as DNA, the CDR3 is TGTGCCAGCAGCTTCTCCCCCTTGAGGGAGCTGTTTTTT. The rearrangement joins TRBV7-9 to TRBJ2-2; D not certain. V lost 3 bases, J lost 9 bases, and 11 bases lay in between. The CDR3 is made up of 13 amino acids. Germline-derived CDR1 and CDR2 are SEHNR and FQNEAQ (reference sequence). The full variable domain, with the rest looked up from reference TRBV7-9 and TRBJ2-2, is DTGVSQNPRHKITKRGQNVTFRCDPISEHNRLYWYRQTLGQGPEFLTYFQNEAQLEKSRLLSDRFSAERPKGSFSTLEIQRTEQGDSAMYLCASSFSPLRELFFGEGSRLTVL.

This clonotype was detected ten times or more. The rearrangement uses TRBV24-1 and TRBJ2-5; no clear D gene. The germline V gene encodes CDR1 KGHDR and CDR2 SFDVKD. This CDR3 is built from 15 residues. V was pared by 1 base and J by 3 bases, with 11 bases between. Here the CDR3 reads CATSDFFLGKETQYF. CDR3 nucleotides: TGTGCCACCAGTGATTTCTTCCTAGGTAAAGAGACCCAGTACTTC.

V is TRBV6-5 and J is TRBJ2-7; TRBD1 matches at 9 bases. This CDR3 has 15 amino acids. Germline lookup yields CDR1 MNHEY and CDR2 SVGAGI. With 2 bases clipped from V and 3 bases from J, the junction kept 5 bases outside the gene matches. The CDR3 coding sequence is TGTGCCAGCAGTTACCGAAGACAGGGGGTCTACGAGCAGTACTTC. Protein: CASSYRRQGVYEQYF.

Regarding this clonotype: Being one base from a much bigger clone, this may be a read error. The chain links TRBV28 to TRBJ1-1; 9 nucleotides align to TRBD1. Germline V gene sequence: CDR1 MDHEN, CDR2 SYDVKM. CDR3 length equals 14 residues. V lost 6 bases to trimming and J lost 1 base; unmatched junction nucleotides: 3. Here the CDR3 DNA reads TGTGCCAGCAGGGGACAGGGAAAGAACACTGAAGCTTTCTTT. The encoded protein is CASRGQGKNTEAFF.

This clonotype was counted at least ten times. The rearrangement joins TRBV28 to TRBJ2-5; D remains unclear. V was shortened by 6 bases and J by 4 bases, with 18 bases between the two germline ends. Germline loops: CDR1 MDHEN, CDR2 SYDVKM. This CDR3 is 15 amino acids long. CDR3 sequence reads: CASSLSSGFLETQYF. CDR3 coding DNA: TGTGCCAGCAGCCTATCTTCAGGCTTCCTAGAGACCCAGTACTTC.

This clonotype was recorded many times. The gene calls are TRBV7-2 and TRBJ2-7; no clear D gene. CDR1 is SGHTA, CDR2 FQGNSA, per germline. This CDR3 is built from 14 residues. Deletions cut 5 bases from V and 2 bases from J, with 13 bases between. The CDR3 DNA follows: TGTGCCAGCAGCCCCCTCGACGCTCCCTACGAGCAGTACTTC. Protein sequence: CASSPLDAPYEQYF.

This clonotype was seen ten or more times. The rearrangement joins TRBV4-1 to TRBJ2-7; 8 positions match TRBD1. In germline, CDR1 is MGHRA, CDR2 YSYEKL. V lost 1 base, J lost 2 bases, and 7 bases stayed unmatched. CDR3 length: 16 amino acids. This chain's CDR3 is CASSQVPGGLAYEQYF. The CDR3 DNA reads as TGCGCCAGCAGCCAAGTACCAGGGGGCTTAGCCTACGAGCAGTACTTC.